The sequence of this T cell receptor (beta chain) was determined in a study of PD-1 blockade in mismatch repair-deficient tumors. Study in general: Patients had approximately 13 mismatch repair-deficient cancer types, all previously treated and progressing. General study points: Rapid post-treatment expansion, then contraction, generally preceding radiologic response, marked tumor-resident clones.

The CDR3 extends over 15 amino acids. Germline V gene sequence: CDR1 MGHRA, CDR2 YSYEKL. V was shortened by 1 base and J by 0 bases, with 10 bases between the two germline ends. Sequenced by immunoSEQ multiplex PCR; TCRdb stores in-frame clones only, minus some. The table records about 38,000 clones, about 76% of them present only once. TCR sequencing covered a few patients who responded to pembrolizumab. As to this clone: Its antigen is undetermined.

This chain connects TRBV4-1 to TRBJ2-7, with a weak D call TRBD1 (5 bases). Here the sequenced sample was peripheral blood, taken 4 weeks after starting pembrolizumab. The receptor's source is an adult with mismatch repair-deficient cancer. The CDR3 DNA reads TGCGCCAGCAGCCAAGGCGGCGACAGCTCCTACGAGCAGTACTTC. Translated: CASSQGGDSSYEQYF.